These 21 T cell receptor beta chains were all obtained from the same sample, sequenced in a study of blood T cell dynamics during melanoma immunotherapy. Time point described: pre-treatment baseline. Clones were sequenced by immunoSEQ multiplex PCR, and TCRdb holds only the in-frame ones, with some missing. This sample carries some 9,900 clones, around 91% of them seen once, and the ten largest clones take less than 7.5%. The material was blood, obtained from a patient treated with checkpoint blockade. The source is a human donor with melanoma.

This clone was detected only a few times. The chain links TRBV11-3 to TRBJ2-1; no reliable D call. The CDR3 has 13 amino acids. The V gene lost 1 base and the J gene lost 8 bases, with 9 bases spanning the gap. Germline V lookup: CDR1 SGHNT, CDR2 YENEEA. In DNA form, the CDR3 reads TGTGCCAGCAGCTTAGCCCTGGGCGATGAGCAGTTCTTC. Residues: CASSLALGDEQFF.

This clone showed up just once. V usage is TRBV30 and J usage is TRBJ2-7; 12 bases are shared with TRBD1. CDR1 and CDR2 from the germline V gene are GTSNPN and SVGIG (reference sequence). Losses at the gene ends were 3 bases for V and 5 bases for J; bases not matched to a gene: 11. This CDR3 is 16 amino acids long. Here the CDR3 reads CAWSNPPGTGGHEQYF. In nucleotides, the CDR3 is TGTGCCTGGAGCAATCCTCCCGGGACAGGGGGCCACGAGCAGTACTTC. The variable domain in full, with the rest retrieved from reference TRBV30 and TRBJ2-7, is SQTIHQWPATLVQPVGSPLSLECTVEGTSNPNLYWYRQAAGRGLQLLFYSVGIGQISSEVPQNLSASRPQDRQFILSSKKLLLSDSGFYLCAWSNPPGTGGHEQYFGPGTRLTVT.

The CDR3 nucleotides read TGTGCCAGCAGCCCTTTAAGAGCCGGGGAGCTGTTTTTT. Translating it yields CASSPLRAGELFF. J is TRBJ2-2 and V is TRBV27, with D unresolved. Germline CDR1 and CDR2: MNHEY and SMNVEV (reference sequence). The CDR3 contains 13 residues. V lost 6 bases and J lost 6, with 11 bases in between.

The V call is TRBV28, the J call TRBJ2-3; D is ambiguous. The V gene's germline CDR1 is MDHEN and CDR2 SYDVKM. V was cut by 3 bases and J by 8 bases, with 12 bases left in between. This CDR3 has 13 residues. CDR3 in amino acids: CASSFGAQSTQYF. DNA for the CDR3: TGTGCCAGCAGTTTCGGCGCCCAAAGTACGCAGTATTTT.

The rearrangement joins TRBV28 to TRBJ2-7; 7 positions match TRBD2. The CDR3 extends over 14 amino acids. V shed 6 bases, J shed 0 bases, and the junction held 5 bases outside the gene matches. Germline lookup yields CDR1 MDHEN and CDR2 SYDVKM. The CDR3 protein is CASRLGGSSYEQYF. The CDR3 DNA reads as TGTGCCAGCAGGCTCGGCGGGAGCTCCTACGAGCAGTACTTC. Full variable domain (outside the CDR3, taken from reference TRBV28 and TRBJ2-7): DVKVTQSSRYLVKRTGEKVFLECVQDMDHENMFWYRQDPGLGLRLIYFSYDVKMKEKGDIPEGYSVSREKKERFSLILESASTNQTSMYLCASRLGGSSYEQYFGPGTRLTVT.

The chain recombines TRBV7-8 with TRBJ2-1, with 8 nucleotides matching TRBD2. Germline V gene lookup returns CDR1 SGHVS and CDR2 FQNEAQ. The CDR3 has 15 amino acids. V was clipped by 2 bases and J by 5 bases; unmatched bases: 5. CDR3 residues: CASSLRREDHNEQFF. CDR3 bases: TGTGCCAGCAGCTTAAGGCGGGAGGACCACAATGAGCAGTTCTTC. The variable domain in full, with the rest retrieved from reference TRBV7-8 and TRBJ2-1, is GAGVSQSPRYKVAKRGQDVALRCDPISGHVSLFWYQQALGQGPEFLTYFQNEAQLDKSGLPSDRFFAERPEGSVSTLKIQRTQQEDSAVYLCASSLRREDHNEQFFGPGTRLTVL.

The chain employs TRBV5-5 and TRBJ2-7, with 8 bases aligning to TRBD2. Germline CDR1 is SGHKS and CDR2 is YYEKEE (reference sequence). V lost 0 bases to trimming and J lost 3 bases; unmatched junction nucleotides: 2. This CDR3 spans 14 amino acids. CDR3 nucleotide sequence: TGTGCCAGCAGCTTGGCACTAGCGGACTACGAGCAGTACTTC. It is translated as CASSLALADYEQYF.

The gene calls are TRBV6-6 and TRBJ2-7, with 10 bases matching TRBD2. This CDR3 spans 16 amino acids. Trimming removed 2 bases from V and 5 bases from J; junction bases left unmatched: 9. CDR1 MNHNY and CDR2 SVGAGI come from the germline V gene (reference sequence). The CDR3 nucleotides read TGTGCCAGCAGTTACCCCTCTCTAGCGGGAGACCACGAGCAGTACTTC. Its protein is CASSYPSLAGDHEQYF.

J is TRBJ2-7 and V is TRBV7-2, with D perhaps TRBD1 or TRBD2 (5 bases each). This CDR3 has 16 residues. V lost 1 base, J lost 10 bases, and 23 bases lay in between. Germline CDR1 SGHTA, CDR2 FQGNSA. The DNA for the CDR3 is TGTGCCAGCAGCTTAGGGGGACCGACCGTGCGGCAGTTACAGTACTTC. It translates to CASSLGGPTVRQLQYF. Combining the CDR3 with reference TRBV7-2 and TRBJ2-7 gives the whole variable domain GAGVSQSPSNKVTEKGKDVELRCDPISGHTALYWYRQSLGQGLEFLIYFQGNSAPDKSGLPSDRFSAERTGGSVSTLTIQRTQQEDSAVYLCASSLGGPTVRQLQYFGPGTRLTVT.

J is TRBJ2-7 and V is TRBV9, with TRBD1 as a possible D gene (5 bases). This CDR3 comprises 14 residues. Germline lookup yields CDR1 SGDLS and CDR2 YYNGEE. Trimming left V 0 bases short and J 1 base short, with 8 bases between. CDR3 in amino acids: CASSVESGSYEQYF. For the CDR3, the DNA is TGTGCCAGCAGCGTAGAATCAGGGTCCTACGAGCAGTACTTC.

The chain couples TRBV19 to TRBJ1-1, with D possibly matching TRBD1 (6 bases). CDR3 size: 15 residues. CDR1 is LNHDA, CDR2 SQIVND, per germline (reference sequence). Deletions cut 4 bases from V and 4 bases from J, with 16 bases between. In nucleotides, the CDR3 is TGTGCCAGTAGTACTTACGACAGGCTAGGCACTGAAGCTTTCTTT. The encoded protein is CASSTYDRLGTEAFF.

The chain combines TRBV29-1 with TRBJ1-2, with a weak D call TRBD1 (6 bases). Germline-derived CDR1 and CDR2 are SQVTM and ANQGSEA. V dropped 7 bases and J dropped 8 bases, with 11 bases sitting between them. The CDR3 runs to 10 residues. The CDR3 loop is CSGEGDGYTF. CDR3 in DNA: TGCAGCGGTGAGGGGGACGGCTACACCTTC.

The chain is built from TRBV19 and TRBJ2-3; the match to TRBD1 covers 8 bases. Germline-derived CDR1 and CDR2 are LNHDA and SQIVND (reference sequence). This CDR3 has 15 amino acids. V lost 2 bases to trimming and J lost 0 bases; unmatched junction nucleotides: 1. CDR3: CASSIYRGSTDTQYF. The CDR3 DNA reads as TGTGCCAGTAGTATATACAGGGGGAGCACAGATACGCAGTATTTT.

V gene TRBV7-8 combines with J gene TRBJ2-1; D not certain. The V and J ends lost 0 bases and 7 bases respectively, with 7 bases between them. Germline CDR1 and CDR2: SGHVS and FQNEAQ. The CDR3 has 13 residues. The CDR3 DNA sequence: TGTGCCAGCAGCTTAGCCCTCCTTAATGAGCAGTTCTTC. Residues: CASSLALLNEQFF.

This rearrangement joins TRBV9 to TRBJ2-1, with TRBD2 as a possible D gene (5 bases). The germline gives CDR1 SGDLS, CDR2 YYNGEE. Trimming stripped 3 bases from V and 0 bases from J, with 16 bases between. This CDR3 region has 17 residues. The CDR3 loop reads CASSGTGSGSSYNEQFF. The DNA for the CDR3 is TGTGCCAGCAGCGGGACTGGGAGCGGCAGCTCCTACAATGAGCAGTTCTTC.

The chain employs TRBV5-6 and TRBJ1-2; 8 bases agree with TRBD1. The V gene's germline CDR1 is SGHDT and CDR2 YYEEEE. Trimming cost V 0 bases and J 8 bases; bases outside gene matches: 3. CDR3 size: 13 residues. CDR3 in DNA: TGTGCCAGCAGCTTGGACAGGGGGGAAGGCTACACCTTC. It yields the protein CASSLDRGEGYTF.

This clone is a singleton in its sample. The chain joins TRBV2 to TRBJ2-5; no clear D gene. V lost 4 bases and J lost 2, with 8 bases in between. Germline CDR1 is SNHLY and CDR2 is FYNNEI. The CDR3 is 13 amino acids. CDR3 DNA sequence: TGTGCCAGCAGTGTGGACCAGCAAGAGACCCAGTACTTC. Its protein is CASSVDQQETQYF.

The rearrangement joins TRBV7-9 to TRBJ1-1; TRBD1 is a possible D gene (5 bases). This CDR3 comprises 16 residues. The V gene's germline CDR1 is SEHNR and CDR2 FQNEAQ (reference sequence). The V end lost 1 base, the J end lost 0 bases, and 12 bases lay between the germline ends. The CDR3 is CASSLGSGQMNTEAFF. As DNA, the CDR3 is TGTGCCAGCAGCTTAGGGAGCGGACAAATGAACACTGAAGCTTTCTTT.

The chain is built from TRBV27 and TRBJ2-5, with TRBD1 identical over 11 bases. The CDR3 runs 19 residues. The germline gives CDR1 MNHEY, CDR2 SMNVEV (reference sequence). J gave up 3 bases and V 5 bases, and 17 bases lay outside the gene matches. The CDR3 here is CASSRITPGQGVEEETQYF. The CDR3 nucleotides are TGTGCCAGCAGTCGTATAACACCGGGACAGGGGGTTGAGGAAGAGACCCAGTACTTC.

In this sample, this clone turned up once. The J gene is TRBJ2-6, the V gene TRBV5-3; the D is unclear. TRBV5-3 is flagged as an ORF with uncertain function. V lost 7 bases and J 5 bases, leaving 22 bases between the germline ends. The CDR3 extends over 17 amino acids. The CDR3 DNA reads TGTGCCAGATGTACAGCAGTTGAACAAAGTCGGGCCAACGTCCTGACTTTC. Translating it yields CARCTAVEQSRANVLTF.

This sequence joins TRBV6-6 and TRBJ1-1; no clear D gene. This CDR3 comprises 13 residues. In germline, CDR1 is MNHNY, CDR2 SVGAGI (reference sequence). Trimming removed 0 bases at V and 6 bases at J, with 8 bases between. The CDR3 sequence is CASSYSWGAEAFF. In nucleotides, the CDR3 is TGTGCCAGCAGTTACTCGTGGGGTGCTGAAGCTTTCTTT.